This T cell receptor (beta chain) was identified in a study of T cells in Graves' hyperthyroidism and ophthalmopathy. TCR beta CDR3 sequences were amplified from RNA transcripts. Initially, a first-round RT-PCR of the TCR CDR3 employed the HTBI primer set. From the multiplex PCR reads, TCRdb called clonotypes with MiXCR, one entry per CDR3 protein. The table shows fewer than 600,000 distinct CDR3 sequences, with approximately 14% occurring only once. A few counts support this clonotype. Trimming stripped 6 bases from V and 11 bases from J, with 20 bases between. The germline V gene encodes CDR1 SQVTM and CDR2 ANQGSEA. The CDR3 loop spans 14 amino acids.

This clonotype was obtained from a woman between 18 and 30 years old with Graves' hyperthyroidism. This sequence joins TRBV29-1 and TRBJ1-6; D uncertain. Sequencing was done on a sample of blood. CDR3 DNA: TGCAGCGTCGCCCCCCAGAGCCCGAGGACACCCCTCCACTTT. It is translated as CSVAPQSPRTPLHF.